The present T cell receptor beta chain was sequenced within a study of T cell changes during pregnancy in multiple sclerosis. There are 12 residues in the CDR3. CDR1 is SGHNT and CDR2 is YYREEE in the germline V gene (reference sequence). The junction had 5 bases not matched to a gene; V was cut back by 4 bases and J by 8 bases. Produced via immunoSEQ multiplex PCR; TCRdb's table is partial and in-frame only. The table has under 95,000 clones, 85% to 95% seen once; the top ten hold more than 2%. Sequenced material: peripheral blood, taken after pregnancy. The chain joins TRBV5-4 to TRBJ1-2; the match to TRBD1 covers 7 bases. This clonotype originated in a female donor with multiple sclerosis, enrolled in a pregnancy study. The CDR3 nucleotides are TGTGCCAGCAGCCTTACAGGGGAGGGCTACACCTTC. It specifies CASSLTGEGYTF.